The clone carrying this T cell receptor (beta chain) showed up many times. Its antigen is undetermined. The record originates from a study of identical twins' blood T cells. Findings of the study overall: V gene usage reportedly matched far better within twin pairs than unrelated donors. Mainly, cloneset size products determined shared clonotypes, twins included.

TCRdb redid the calling of the 5' RACE reads with MiXCR, one entry per CDR3 protein. This table holds 400,000 or so distinct CDR3 sequences, 28% found once. V lost 11 bases, J lost 4 bases, and 16 bases lay in between. Germline V gives CDR1 SNHLY, CDR2 FYNNEI. The CDR3 is made up of 13 amino acids. The chain has TRBV2 and TRBJ2-3; tentative D call: TRBD1 (6 bases). Sequencing input: PBMCs. The receptor was isolated from a woman aged 18-50 years in good health. The chain's CDR3 is CAAIQGWADTQYF. The CDR3 nucleotides read TGTGCCGCTATACAGGGTTGGGCAGATACGCAGTATTTT.